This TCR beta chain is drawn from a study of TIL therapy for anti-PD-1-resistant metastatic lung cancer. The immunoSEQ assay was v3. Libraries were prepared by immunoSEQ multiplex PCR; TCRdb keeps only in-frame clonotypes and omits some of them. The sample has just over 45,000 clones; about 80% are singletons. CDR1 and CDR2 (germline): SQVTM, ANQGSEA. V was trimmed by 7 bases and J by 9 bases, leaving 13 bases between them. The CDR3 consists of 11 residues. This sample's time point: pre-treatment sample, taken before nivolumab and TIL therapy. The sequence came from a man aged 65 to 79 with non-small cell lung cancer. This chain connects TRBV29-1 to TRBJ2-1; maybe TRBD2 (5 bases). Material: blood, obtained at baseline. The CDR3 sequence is CSAPRRGEQFF. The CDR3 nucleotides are TGCAGCGCCCCGCGTCGGGGTGAGCAGTTCTTC.